This T cell receptor (beta chain) was obtained from a study of T cells in localized non-small cell lung cancer. Study outcomes and limitations: Longer overall survival associated with higher blood T cell density; shorter survival with higher adjacent-lung clonality. The tumor had only one region sequenced, so heterogeneity remains possible. Compared with tumor, uninvolved adjacent lung displayed greater T cell clonality, ranking highest overall.

This clone came up a few times. Its antigen is not identified. Clones were sequenced by immunoSEQ multiplex PCR, and TCRdb holds only the in-frame ones, with some missing. The sample lists roughly 29,000 clones; more than 65% were seen once. V lost 3 bases, J lost 0 bases, and 5 bases stayed unmatched. CDR1 is ENHRY, CDR2 SYGVKD, per germline. The CDR3 consists of 15 residues. This sequence originates from a man between 35 and 75 years old with stage III lung adenocarcinoma. The genes are TRBV10-3 and TRBJ2-7; 7 nucleotides match TRBD1. Sequencing was performed on peripheral blood mononuclear cells, taken before any cancer treatment. Written as DNA, the CDR3 is TGTGCCATCAGTGATCCACAGGGGAGCTCCTACGAGCAGTACTTC. Amino acids: CAISDPQGSSYEQYF.